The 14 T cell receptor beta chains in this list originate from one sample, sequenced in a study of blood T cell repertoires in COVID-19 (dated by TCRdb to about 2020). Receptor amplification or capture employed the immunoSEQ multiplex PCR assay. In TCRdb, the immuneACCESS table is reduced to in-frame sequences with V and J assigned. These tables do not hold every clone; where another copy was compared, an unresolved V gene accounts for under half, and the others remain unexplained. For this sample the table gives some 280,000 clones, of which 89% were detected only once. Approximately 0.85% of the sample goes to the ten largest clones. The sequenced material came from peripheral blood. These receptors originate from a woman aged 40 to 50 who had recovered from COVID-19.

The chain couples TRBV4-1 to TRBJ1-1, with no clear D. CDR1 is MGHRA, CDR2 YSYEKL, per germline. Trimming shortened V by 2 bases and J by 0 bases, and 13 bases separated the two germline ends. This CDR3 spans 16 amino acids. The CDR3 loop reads CASSQRTEGMNTEAFF. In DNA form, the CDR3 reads TGCGCCAGCAGCCAAAGAACTGAGGGAATGAACACTGAAGCTTTCTTT.

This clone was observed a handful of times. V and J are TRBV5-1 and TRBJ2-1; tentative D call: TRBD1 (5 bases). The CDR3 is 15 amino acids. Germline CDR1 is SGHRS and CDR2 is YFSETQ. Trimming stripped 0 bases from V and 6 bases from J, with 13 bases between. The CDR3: CASSLGQSNFNEQFF. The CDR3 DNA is TGCGCCAGCAGCTTGGGACAGTCTAACTTCAATGAGCAGTTCTTC.

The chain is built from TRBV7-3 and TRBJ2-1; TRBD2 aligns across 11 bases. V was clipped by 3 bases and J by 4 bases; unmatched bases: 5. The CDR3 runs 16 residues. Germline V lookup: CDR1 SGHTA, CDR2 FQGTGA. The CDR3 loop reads CASSLSGTSGYNEQFF. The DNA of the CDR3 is TGTGCCAGCAGCTTGTCTGGGACTAGCGGATACAATGAGCAGTTCTTC.

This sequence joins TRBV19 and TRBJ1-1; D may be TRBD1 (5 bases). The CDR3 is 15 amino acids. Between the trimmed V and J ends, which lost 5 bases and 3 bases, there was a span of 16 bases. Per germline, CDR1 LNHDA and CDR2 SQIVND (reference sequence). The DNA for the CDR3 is TGTGCCAGTAGTCCACCTGACAGCCTCCACACTGAAGCTTTCTTT. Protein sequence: CASSPPDSLHTEAFF.

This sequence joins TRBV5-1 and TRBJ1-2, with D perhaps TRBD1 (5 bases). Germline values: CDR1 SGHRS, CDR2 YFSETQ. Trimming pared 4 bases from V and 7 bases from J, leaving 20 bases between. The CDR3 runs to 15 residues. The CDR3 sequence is CASSLPGSFSGGYTF. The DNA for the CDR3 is TGCGCCAGCAGCCTCCCAGGGTCTTTTTCCGGTGGCTACACCTTC.

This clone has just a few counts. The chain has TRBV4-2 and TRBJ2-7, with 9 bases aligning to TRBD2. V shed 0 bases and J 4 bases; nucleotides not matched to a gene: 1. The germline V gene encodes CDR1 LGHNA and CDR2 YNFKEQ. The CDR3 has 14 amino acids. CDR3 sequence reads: CASSQDAGGYEQYF. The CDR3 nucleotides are TGTGCCAGCAGCCAAGATGCGGGAGGGTACGAGCAGTACTTC.

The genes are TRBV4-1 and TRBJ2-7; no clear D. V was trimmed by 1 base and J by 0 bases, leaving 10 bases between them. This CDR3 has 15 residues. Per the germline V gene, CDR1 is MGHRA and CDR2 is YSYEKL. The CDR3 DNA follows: TGCGCCAGCAGCCAAGGGGTGGCGGTCTCCTACGAGCAGTACTTC. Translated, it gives CASSQGVAVSYEQYF.

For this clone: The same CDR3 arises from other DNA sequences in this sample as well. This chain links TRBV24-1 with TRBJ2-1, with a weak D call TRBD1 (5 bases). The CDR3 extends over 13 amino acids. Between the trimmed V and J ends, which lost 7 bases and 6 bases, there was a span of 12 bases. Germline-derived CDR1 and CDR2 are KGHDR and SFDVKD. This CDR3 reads CATSPGQINEQFF. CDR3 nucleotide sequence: TGTGCCACCAGCCCAGGACAAATCAATGAGCAGTTCTTC.

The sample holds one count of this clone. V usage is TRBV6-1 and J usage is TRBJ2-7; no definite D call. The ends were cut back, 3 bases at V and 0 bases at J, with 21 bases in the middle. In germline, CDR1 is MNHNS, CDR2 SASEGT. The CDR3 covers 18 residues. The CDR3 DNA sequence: TGTGCCAGCAGTGACCGATCACCCGGCAGGCTAACCTCCTACGAGCAGTACTTC. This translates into CASSDRSPGRLTSYEQYF.

The DNA for the CDR3 is TGTGCCAGCAGTCCGGGGGGGTATGAGCAGTTCTTC. It yields the protein CASSPGGYEQFF. The genes are TRBV12-3 or TRBV12-4 and TRBJ2-1; TRBD2 matches at 8 bases. This CDR3 has 12 residues. Trimming removed 5 bases from V and 8 bases from J; junction bases left unmatched: 2.

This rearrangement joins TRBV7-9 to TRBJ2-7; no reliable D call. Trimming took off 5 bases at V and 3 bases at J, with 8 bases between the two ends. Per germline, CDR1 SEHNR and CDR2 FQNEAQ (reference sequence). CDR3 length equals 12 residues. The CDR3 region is CASSPTSYEQYF. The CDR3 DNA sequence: TGTGCCAGCAGCCCGACAAGCTACGAGCAGTACTTC.

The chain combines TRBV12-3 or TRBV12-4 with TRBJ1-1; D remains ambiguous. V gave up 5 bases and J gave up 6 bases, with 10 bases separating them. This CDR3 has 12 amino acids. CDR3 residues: CASSDTSAEAFF. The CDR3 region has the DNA TGTGCCAGCAGTGATACGTCAGCTGAAGCTTTCTTT.

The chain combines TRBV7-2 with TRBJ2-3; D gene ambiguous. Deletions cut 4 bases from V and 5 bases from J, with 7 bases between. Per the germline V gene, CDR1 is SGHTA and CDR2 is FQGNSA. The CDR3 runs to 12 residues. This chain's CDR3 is CASSSYIDTQYF. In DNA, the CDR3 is TGTGCCAGCAGCTCGTACATAGATACGCAGTATTTT.

The CDR3 sequence: CASSQERTAGGYNEQFF. DNA for the CDR3: TGCGCCAGCAGCCAAGAAAGGACAGCGGGAGGTTACAATGAGCAGTTCTTC. This chain uses TRBV4-1 with TRBJ2-1, with 9 bases aligning to TRBD2. Germline assignment: CDR1 MGHRA and CDR2 YSYEKL. This CDR3 comprises 17 residues. Trimming cost V 0 bases and J 4 bases; bases outside gene matches: 7.